The sequence of this TCR beta chain was determined in a study of blood T cells in healthy people across ages. Turning to the study itself: Per every two T cells, about one barcoded beta molecule was captured by template switching.

CDR3 length: 15 amino acids. J was trimmed by 3 bases and V by 6 bases; bases with no gene match: 9. Per germline, CDR1 KGHDR and CDR2 SFDVKD. With a J-beta primer mix and a sample-barcoded 5' primer, a second PCR ran about 7 to 12 cycles. One entry per CDR3 protein, called by TCRdb with MiXCR from the 5' RACE reads. The sample consists of approximately 1,700,000 distinct CDR3 sequences, roughly two fifths of them appearing once. This TCR was recovered from a human donor in good health. Sequenced input: blood. This chain uses TRBV24-1 with TRBJ2-5; the match to TRBD2 covers 7 bases. The CDR3 DNA is TGTGCCACCAGTAGGAATTCGGCGGGGGAAGAGACCCAGTACTTC. Its translation: CATSRNSAGEETQYF.